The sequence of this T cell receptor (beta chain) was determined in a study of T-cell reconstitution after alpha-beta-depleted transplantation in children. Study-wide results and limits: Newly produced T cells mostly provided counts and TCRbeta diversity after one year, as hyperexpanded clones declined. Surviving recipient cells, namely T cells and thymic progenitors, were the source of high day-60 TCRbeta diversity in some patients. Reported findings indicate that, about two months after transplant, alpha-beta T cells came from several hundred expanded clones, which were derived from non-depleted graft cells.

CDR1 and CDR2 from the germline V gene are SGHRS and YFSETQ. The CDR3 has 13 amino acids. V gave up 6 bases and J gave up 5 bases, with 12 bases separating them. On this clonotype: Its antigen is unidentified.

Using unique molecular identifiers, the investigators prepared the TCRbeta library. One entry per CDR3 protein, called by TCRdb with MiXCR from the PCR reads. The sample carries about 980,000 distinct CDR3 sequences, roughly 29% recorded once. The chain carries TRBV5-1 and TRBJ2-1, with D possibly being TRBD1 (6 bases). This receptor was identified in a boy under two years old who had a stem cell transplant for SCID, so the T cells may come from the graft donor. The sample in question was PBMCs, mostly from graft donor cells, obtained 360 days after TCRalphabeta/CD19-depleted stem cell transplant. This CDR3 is CASTLTGNNEQFF. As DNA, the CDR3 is TGCGCCAGCACCCTTACAGGGAACAATGAGCAGTTCTTC.